This TCR beta chain was documented in a study of T cells of healthy individuals. The table lists this clonotype with many counts. Germline V gene data show CDR1 as ENHRY and CDR2 as SYGVKD. V dropped 6 bases and J dropped 5; count of bases not matched to a gene: 9. There are 16 residues in the CDR3. MiXCR was run by TCRdb on the 5' RACE reads, yielding one entry per CDR3 protein. Found here are 85,000 to 100,000 distinct CDR3 sequences, 15% to 20% of them singletons; the top ten hold around 6.4%. The chain couples TRBV10-3 to TRBJ1-5, with TRBD1 matching over 11 bases. The TCR was taken from a human donor in good health. The CDR3 DNA follows: TGTGCCATCAGGGCGTCAGGGACAGGGGGGCATCAGCCCCAGCATTTT. Protein product: CAIRASGTGGHQPQHF.